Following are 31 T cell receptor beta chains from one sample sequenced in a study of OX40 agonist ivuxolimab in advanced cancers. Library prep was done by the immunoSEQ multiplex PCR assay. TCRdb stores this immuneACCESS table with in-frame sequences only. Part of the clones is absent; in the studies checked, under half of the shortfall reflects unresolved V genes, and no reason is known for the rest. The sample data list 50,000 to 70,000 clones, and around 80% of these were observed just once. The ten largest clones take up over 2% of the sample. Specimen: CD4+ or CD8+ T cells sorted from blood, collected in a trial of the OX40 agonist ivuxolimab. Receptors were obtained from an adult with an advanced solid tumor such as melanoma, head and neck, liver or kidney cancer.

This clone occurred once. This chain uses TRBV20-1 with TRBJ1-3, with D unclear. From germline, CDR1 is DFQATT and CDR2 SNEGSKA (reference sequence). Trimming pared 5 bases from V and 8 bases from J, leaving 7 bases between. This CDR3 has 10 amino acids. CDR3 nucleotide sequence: TGCAGTGCTGGGCGGGACACCATATATTTT. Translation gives CSAGRDTIYF.

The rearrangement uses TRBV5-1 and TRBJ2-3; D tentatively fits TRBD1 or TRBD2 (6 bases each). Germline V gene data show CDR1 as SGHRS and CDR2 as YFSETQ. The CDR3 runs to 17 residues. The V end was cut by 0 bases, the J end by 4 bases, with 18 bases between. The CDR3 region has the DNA TGCGCCAGCAGCTTGGTTGGGGGGCATGCGGGTGCAGATACGCAGTATTTT. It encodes CASSLVGGHAGADTQYF.

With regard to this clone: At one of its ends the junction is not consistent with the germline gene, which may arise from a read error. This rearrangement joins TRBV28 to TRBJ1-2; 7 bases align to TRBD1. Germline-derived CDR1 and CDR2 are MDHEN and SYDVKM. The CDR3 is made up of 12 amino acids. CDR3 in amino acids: CATSTGVFGYTF. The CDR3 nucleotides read TGTGCCACCAGTACAGGGGTTTTTGGCTACACCTTC.

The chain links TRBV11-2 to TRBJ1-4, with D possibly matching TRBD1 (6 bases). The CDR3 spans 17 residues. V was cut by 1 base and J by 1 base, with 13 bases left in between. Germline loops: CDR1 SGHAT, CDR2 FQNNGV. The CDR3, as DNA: TGTGCCAGCAGCTTAGTGGGGGGCCGGGGAACTAATGAAAAACTGTTTTTT. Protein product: CASSLVGGRGTNEKLFF.

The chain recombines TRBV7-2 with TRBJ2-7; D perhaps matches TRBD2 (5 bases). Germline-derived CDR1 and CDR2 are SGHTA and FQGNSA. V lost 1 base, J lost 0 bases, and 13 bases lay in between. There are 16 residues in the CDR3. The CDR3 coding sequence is TGTGCCAGCAGCTTAGTTGGAGGCTCCGGCTCCTACGAGCAGTACTTC. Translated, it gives CASSLVGGSGSYEQYF. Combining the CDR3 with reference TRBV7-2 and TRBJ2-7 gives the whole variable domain GAGVSQSPSNKVTEKGKDVELRCDPISGHTALYWYRQSLGQGLEFLIYFQGNSAPDKSGLPSDRFSAERTGGSVSTLTIQRTQQEDSAVYLCASSLVGGSGSYEQYFGPGTRLTVT.

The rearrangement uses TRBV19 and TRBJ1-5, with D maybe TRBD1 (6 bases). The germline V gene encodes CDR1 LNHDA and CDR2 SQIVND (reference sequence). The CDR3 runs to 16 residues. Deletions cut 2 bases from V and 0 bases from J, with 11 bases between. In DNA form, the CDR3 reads TGTGCCAGTAGTATAAACAGGGTTTATAGCAATCAGCCCCAGCATTTT. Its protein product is CASSINRVYSNQPQHF.

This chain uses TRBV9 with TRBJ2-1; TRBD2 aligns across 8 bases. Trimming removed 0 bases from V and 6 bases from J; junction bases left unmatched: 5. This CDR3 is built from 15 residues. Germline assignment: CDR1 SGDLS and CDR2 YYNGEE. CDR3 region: CASSVVAGGGNEQFF. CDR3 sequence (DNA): TGTGCCAGCAGCGTAGTTGCGGGAGGTGGCAATGAGCAGTTCTTC. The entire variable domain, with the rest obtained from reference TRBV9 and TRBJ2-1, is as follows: DSGVTQTPKHLITATGQRVTLRCSPRSGDLSVYWYQQSLDQGLQFLIQYYNGEERAKGNILERFSAQQFPDLHSELNLSSLELGDSALYFCASSVVAGGGNEQFFGPGTRLTVL.

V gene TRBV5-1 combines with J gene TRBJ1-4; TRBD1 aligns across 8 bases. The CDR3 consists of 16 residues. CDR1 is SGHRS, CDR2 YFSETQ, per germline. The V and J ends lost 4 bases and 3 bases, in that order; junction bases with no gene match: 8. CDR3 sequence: CASSTDRVGANEKLFF. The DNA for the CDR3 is TGCGCCAGCAGCACGGACAGGGTCGGGGCTAATGAAAAACTGTTTTTT.

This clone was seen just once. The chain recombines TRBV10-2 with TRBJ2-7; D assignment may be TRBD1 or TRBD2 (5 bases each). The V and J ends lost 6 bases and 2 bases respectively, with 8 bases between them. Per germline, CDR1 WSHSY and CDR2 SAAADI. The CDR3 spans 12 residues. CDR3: CASRQGPYEQYF. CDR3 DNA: TGCGCCAGCAGGCAGGGACCCTACGAGCAGTACTTC.

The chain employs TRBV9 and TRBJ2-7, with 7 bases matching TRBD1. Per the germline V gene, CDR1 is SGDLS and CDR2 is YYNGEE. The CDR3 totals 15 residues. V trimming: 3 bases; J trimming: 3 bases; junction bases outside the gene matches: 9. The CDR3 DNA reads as TGTGCCAGCAGCGAAGGACAGGCGGAGGTCTACGAGCAGTACTTC. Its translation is CASSEGQAEVYEQYF.

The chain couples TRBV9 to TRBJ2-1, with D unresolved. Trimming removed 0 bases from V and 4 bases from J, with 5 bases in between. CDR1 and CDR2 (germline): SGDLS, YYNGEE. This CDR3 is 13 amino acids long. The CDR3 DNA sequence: TGTGCCAGCAGCGTAGGTAGATACAATGAGCAGTTCTTC. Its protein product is CASSVGRYNEQFF.

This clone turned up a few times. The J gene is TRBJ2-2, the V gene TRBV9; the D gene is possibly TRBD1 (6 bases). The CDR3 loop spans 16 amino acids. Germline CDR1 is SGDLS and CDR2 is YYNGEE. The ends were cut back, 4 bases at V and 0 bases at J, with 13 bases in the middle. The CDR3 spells CASSTWTDSNTGELFF. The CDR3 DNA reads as TGTGCCAGCAGCACCTGGACAGACTCGAACACCGGGGAGCTGTTTTTT.

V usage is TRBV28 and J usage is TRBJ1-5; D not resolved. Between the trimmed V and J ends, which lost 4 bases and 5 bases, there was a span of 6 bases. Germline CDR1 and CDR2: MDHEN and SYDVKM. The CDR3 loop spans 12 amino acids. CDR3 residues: CASSYLDQPQHF. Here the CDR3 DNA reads TGTGCCAGCAGTTATCTAGATCAGCCCCAGCATTTT.

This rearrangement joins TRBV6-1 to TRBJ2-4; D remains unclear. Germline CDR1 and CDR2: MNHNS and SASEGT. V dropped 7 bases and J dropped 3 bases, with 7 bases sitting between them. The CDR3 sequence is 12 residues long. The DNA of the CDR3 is TGTGCCAGCAACAGACACAAAAACATTCAGTACTTC. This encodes CASNRHKNIQYF.

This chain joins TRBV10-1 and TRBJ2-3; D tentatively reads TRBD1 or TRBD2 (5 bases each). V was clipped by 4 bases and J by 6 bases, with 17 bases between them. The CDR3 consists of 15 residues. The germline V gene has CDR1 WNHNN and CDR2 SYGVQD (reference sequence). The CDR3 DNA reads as TGCGCCAGCAGTGGGCCGGGACGGAAAAGTGATACGCAGTATTTT. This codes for CASSGPGRKSDTQYF.

The CDR3 bases are TGTGCCAGCAGCATTCCCGGGACAGGAGAATACGAGCAGTACTTC. It is translated as CASSIPGTGEYEQYF. V and J are TRBV21-1 and TRBJ2-7; the DNA was not used to check the table's D call, TRBD1. TRBV21-1 is a recognized pseudogene. The CDR3 covers 15 residues.

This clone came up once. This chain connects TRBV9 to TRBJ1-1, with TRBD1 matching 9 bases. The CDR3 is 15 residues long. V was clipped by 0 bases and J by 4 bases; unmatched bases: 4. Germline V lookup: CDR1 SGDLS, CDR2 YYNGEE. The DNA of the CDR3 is TGTGCCAGCAGCGTAGGCGGGACAGGGCTCACTGAAGCTTTCTTT. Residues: CASSVGGTGLTEAFF. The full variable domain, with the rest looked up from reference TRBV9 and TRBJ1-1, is DSGVTQTPKHLITATGQRVTLRCSPRSGDLSVYWYQQSLDQGLQFLIQYYNGEERAKGNILERFSAQQFPDLHSELNLSSLELGDSALYFCASSVGGTGLTEAFFGQGTRLTVV.

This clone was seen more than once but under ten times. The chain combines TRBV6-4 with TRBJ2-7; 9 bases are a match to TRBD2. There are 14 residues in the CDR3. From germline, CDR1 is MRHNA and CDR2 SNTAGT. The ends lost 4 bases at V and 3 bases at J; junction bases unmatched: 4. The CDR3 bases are TGTGCCAGCAGTGGGTGGCGGGAGGGCTACGAGCAGTACTTC. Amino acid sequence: CASSGWREGYEQYF.

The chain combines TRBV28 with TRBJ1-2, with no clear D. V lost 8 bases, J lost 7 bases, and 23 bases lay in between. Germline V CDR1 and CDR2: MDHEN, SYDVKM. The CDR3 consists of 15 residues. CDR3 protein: CASRPRQGSYGGYTF. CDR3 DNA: TGTGCCAGCCGCCCCAGACAAGGTTCTTACGGTGGCTACACCTTC.

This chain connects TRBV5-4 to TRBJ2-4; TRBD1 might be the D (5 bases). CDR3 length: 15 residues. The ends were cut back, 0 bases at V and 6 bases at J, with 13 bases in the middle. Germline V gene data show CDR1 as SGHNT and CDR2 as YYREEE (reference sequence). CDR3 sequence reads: CASSLESGSGNIQYF. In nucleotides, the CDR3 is TGTGCCAGCAGCTTGGAGTCAGGGTCGGGAAACATTCAGTACTTC.

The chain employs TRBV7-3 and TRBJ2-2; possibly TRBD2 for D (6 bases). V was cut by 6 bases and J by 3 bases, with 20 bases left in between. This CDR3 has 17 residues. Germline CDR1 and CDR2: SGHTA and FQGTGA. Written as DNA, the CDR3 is TGTGCCAGCAGACCCACCTCAGGAGGGAGCGACACCGGGGAGCTGTTTTTT. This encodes CASRPTSGGSDTGELFF.

The CDR3 reads CASTGQGRITEAFF. The DNA for the CDR3 is TGTGCCAGCACCGGACAGGGTCGTATCACTGAAGCTTTCTTT. The chain carries TRBV7-8 and TRBJ1-1, with 8 bases matching TRBD1. Per germline, CDR1 SGHVS and CDR2 FQNEAQ. The CDR3 runs to 14 residues. The J segment lost 4 bases and the V segment lost 7 bases, leaving 8 bases of the junction unmatched.

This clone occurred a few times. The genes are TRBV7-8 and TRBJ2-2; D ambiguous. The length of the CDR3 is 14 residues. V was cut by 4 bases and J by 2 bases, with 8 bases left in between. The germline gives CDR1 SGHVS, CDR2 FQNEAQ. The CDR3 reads CASSSRRNTGELFF. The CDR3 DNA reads TGTGCCAGCAGCTCCCGTCGAAACACCGGGGAGCTGTTTTTT.

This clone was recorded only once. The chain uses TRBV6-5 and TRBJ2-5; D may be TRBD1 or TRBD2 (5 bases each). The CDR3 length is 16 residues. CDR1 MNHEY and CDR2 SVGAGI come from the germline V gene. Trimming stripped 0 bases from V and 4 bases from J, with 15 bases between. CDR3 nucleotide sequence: TGTGCCAGCAGTTACTCGTCAGGGAGAAGGGGAGAGACCCAGTACTTC. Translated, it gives CASSYSSGRRGETQYF.

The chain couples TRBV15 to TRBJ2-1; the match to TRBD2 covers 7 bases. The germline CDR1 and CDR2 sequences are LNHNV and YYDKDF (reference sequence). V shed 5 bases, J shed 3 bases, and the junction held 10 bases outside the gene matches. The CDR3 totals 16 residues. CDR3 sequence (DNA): TGTGCCACCAGCTTAGGGAGGGCCAGGCGCTACAATGAGCAGTTCTTC. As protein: CATSLGRARRYNEQFF.

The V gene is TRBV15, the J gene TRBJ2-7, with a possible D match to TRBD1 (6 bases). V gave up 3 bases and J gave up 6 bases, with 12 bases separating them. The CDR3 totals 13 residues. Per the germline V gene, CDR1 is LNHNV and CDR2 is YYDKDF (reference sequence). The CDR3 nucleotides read TGTGCCACCAGCAGGGTGGACAGAGGCGAGCAGTACTTC. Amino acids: CATSRVDRGEQYF.

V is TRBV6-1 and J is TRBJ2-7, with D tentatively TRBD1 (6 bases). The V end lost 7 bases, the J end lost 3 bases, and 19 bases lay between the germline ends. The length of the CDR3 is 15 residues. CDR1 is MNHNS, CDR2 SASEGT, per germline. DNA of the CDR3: TGTGCCAGCAAGTGGTACAGGACAGAAGACTACGAGCAGTACTTC. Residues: CASKWYRTEDYEQYF.

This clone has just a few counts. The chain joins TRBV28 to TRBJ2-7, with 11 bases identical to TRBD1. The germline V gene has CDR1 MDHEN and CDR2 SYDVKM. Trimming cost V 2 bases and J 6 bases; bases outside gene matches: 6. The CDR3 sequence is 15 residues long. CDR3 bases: TGTGCCAGCAGTTTAAGGGGACAGGGGGGTCGCGAGCAGTACTTC. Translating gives CASSLRGQGGREQYF. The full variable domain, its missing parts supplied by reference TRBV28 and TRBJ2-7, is DVKVTQSSRYLVKRTGEKVFLECVQDMDHENMFWYRQDPGLGLRLIYFSYDVKMKEKGDIPEGYSVSREKKERFSLILESASTNQTSMYLCASSLRGQGGREQYFGPGTRLTVT.

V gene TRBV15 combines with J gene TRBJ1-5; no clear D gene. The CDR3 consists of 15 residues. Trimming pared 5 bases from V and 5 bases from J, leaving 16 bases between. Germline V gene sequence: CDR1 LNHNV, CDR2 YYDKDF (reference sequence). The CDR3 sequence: CATSEGVGVHQPQHF. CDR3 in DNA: TGTGCCACCAGCGAGGGTGTAGGAGTCCATCAGCCCCAGCATTTT.

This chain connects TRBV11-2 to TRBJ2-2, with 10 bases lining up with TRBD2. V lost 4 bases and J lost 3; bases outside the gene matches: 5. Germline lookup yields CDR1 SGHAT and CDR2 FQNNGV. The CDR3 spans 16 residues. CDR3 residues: CASSSLAGEYTGELFF. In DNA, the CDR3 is TGTGCCAGCAGCTCGCTAGCGGGGGAGTACACCGGGGAGCTGTTTTTT.

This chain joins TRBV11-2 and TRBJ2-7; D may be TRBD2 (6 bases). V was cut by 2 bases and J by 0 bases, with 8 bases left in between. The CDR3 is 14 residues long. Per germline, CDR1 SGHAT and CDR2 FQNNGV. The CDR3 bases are TGTGCCAGCAGCTTATGGGGGGTCTCCTACGAGCAGTACTTC. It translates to CASSLWGVSYEQYF.